The 23 T cell receptor beta chains in this list originate from one sample, sequenced in a study of regulatory T cells in long-lasting Graves disease. According to the study, TCR beta libraries were built with iRepertoire HTBI primers and CDR3-region Arm-PCR. MiXCR, applied by TCRdb to the multiplex PCR reads, yields one record per CDR3 protein. The sample holds over 350,000 distinct CDR3 sequences, approximately 16% seen once. Time point reported: newly diagnosed GD, antithyroid drugs for less than 3 months. The TCR library was made from RNA that had been extracted from PBMCs in TRIzol. These data were likewise used in another study, on T cells in Graves' hyperthyroidism and ophthalmopathy.

The source material was peripheral blood mononuclear cells (PBMCs), sampled at new diagnosis, from a patient treated with antithyroid drugs. The receptors come from a woman aged 40 to 50 with Graves disease.

The chain employs TRBV20-1 and TRBJ1-4; D possibly corresponds to TRBD1 (6 bases). Germline V gene data show CDR1 as DFQATT and CDR2 as SNEGSKA (reference sequence). The CDR3 is 14 amino acids. The V end was cut by 5 bases, the J end by 0 bases, with 10 bases between. The CDR3 bases are TGCAGTGCTGTCGGGGGCCCAACTAATGAAAAACTGTTTTTT. Protein product: CSAVGGPTNEKLFF.

The table lists this clonotype with a few counts. This sequence joins TRBV5-1 and TRBJ2-1; 8 bases map to TRBD2. After removal of 1 base from V and 5 bases from J, the junction contained 11 bases not matched to a gene. The V gene's germline CDR1 is SGHRS and CDR2 YFSETQ. CDR3 length: 17 amino acids. The CDR3 nucleotides read TGCGCCAGCAGCTTGTGGGCGGCGGGAGGCCGCAACAATGAGCAGTTCTTC. Encoded protein: CASSLWAAGGRNNEQFF.

The chain joins TRBV19 to TRBJ1-2, with 11 bases identical to TRBD1. V lost 5 bases and J lost 2; bases outside the gene matches: 4. The CDR3 length is 15 residues. CDR1 LNHDA and CDR2 SQIVND come from the germline V gene (reference sequence). CDR3 sequence reads: CASSPRTGGNYGYTF. CDR3 DNA sequence: TGTGCCAGTAGTCCAAGGACAGGGGGCAACTATGGCTACACCTTC.

The J gene is TRBJ1-5, the V gene TRBV18; no reliable D call. V dropped 2 bases and J dropped 0 bases, with 14 bases sitting between them. The CDR3 loop spans 17 amino acids. In germline, CDR1 is KGHSH, CDR2 LQKENI. DNA of the CDR3: TGTGCCAGCTCACCATATCGGGAAATGGTTAGCAATCAGCCCCAGCATTTT. Protein product: CASSPYREMVSNQPQHF.

This clonotype was counted a few times. The chain carries TRBV4-3 and TRBJ2-7, with D tentatively TRBD1 (7 bases). Germline assignment: CDR1 LGHNA and CDR2 YSLEER. Trimming removed 4 bases at V and 6 bases at J, with 22 bases between. This CDR3 comprises 16 residues. The CDR3 spells CASSPNGGTAPGEQYF. DNA of the CDR3: TGCGCCAGCAGCCCTAATGGCGGGACAGCCCCGGGCGAGCAGTACTTC.

The CDR3 DNA sequence: TGTGCCAGCAGTCCCTCTGGGGCCTCCTACAATGAGCAGTTCTTC. Translating gives CASSPSGASYNEQFF. V and J are TRBV12-3 or TRBV12-4 and TRBJ2-1; TRBD1 is a possible D gene (5 bases). The CDR3 consists of 15 residues. Trimming took off 5 bases at V and 0 bases at J, with 11 bases between the two ends.

This clonotype appeared many times. This chain uses TRBV6-1 with TRBJ2-7, with D possibly TRBD1 on 5 matching bases. Germline V CDR1 and CDR2: MNHNS, SASEGT. This CDR3 contains 12 residues. Trimming left V 5 bases short and J 7 bases short, with 12 bases between. CDR3 amino acids: CASSHQGDEQYF. In nucleotides, the CDR3 is TGTGCCAGCAGTCACCAAGGGGATGAGCAGTACTTC.

The V call is TRBV5-1, the J call TRBJ2-3; 11 bases agree with TRBD2. The J call is in doubt because the DNA end fits TRBJ2-1 better. Germline V gene data show CDR1 as SGHRS and CDR2 as YFSETQ. This CDR3 is 15 amino acids long. CDR3: CASSFTSGGLGEQFF. CDR3 in DNA: TGCGCCAGCAGCTTCACTAGCGGGGGTCTTGGTGAGCAGTTCTTC.

In this sample, this clonotype turned up many times. CDR3 protein: CASSWGQGSQPQHF. CDR3 nucleotides: TGTGCCAGCAGTTGGGGACAGGGGAGTCAGCCCCAGCATTTT. The gene calls are TRBV6-2 or TRBV6-3 and TRBJ1-5, with 10 bases fitting TRBD1. With V trimmed by 4 bases and J by 6 bases, 3 bases remained unmatched. Germline CDR1 is MNHEY and CDR2 is SVGEGT. The CDR3 sequence is 14 residues long.

This clonotype showed up many times. This sequence joins TRBV5-1 and TRBJ2-5; maybe TRBD1 (5 bases). The DNA end is a closer match to TRBJ2-1, so the J assignment may be wrong. CDR1 and CDR2 (germline): SGHRS, YFSETQ. The CDR3 covers 14 residues. The CDR3 region is CASGGRTGDNEQFF. CDR3 nucleotides: TGCGCCAGCGGCGGCCGCACAGGAGACAATGAGCAGTTCTTC.

The sample holds a few counts of this clonotype. Given a much more abundant clone one base away, this may be a read error. V is TRBV6-2 or TRBV6-3 and J is TRBJ2-1, with a tentative D call TRBD2 (6 bases). The CDR3 is 18 residues long. Germline CDR1 reads MNHEY; CDR2 reads SVGEGT. Trimming removed 2 bases at V and 4 bases at J, with 21 bases between. CDR3 sequence (DNA): TGTGCCAGCAGTTACAATCCCTTCGGACGGGGGTTGTACAATGAGCAGTTCTTC. Its protein product is CASSYNPFGRGLYNEQFF.

This clonotype has just a few counts. The chain has TRBV7-9 and TRBJ2-3; perhaps D is TRBD1 or TRBD2 (5 bases each). This CDR3 has 17 residues. Germline-derived CDR1 and CDR2 are SEHNR and FQNEAQ (reference sequence). Trimming stripped 4 bases from V and 0 bases from J, with 17 bases between. The CDR3 nucleotides are TGTGCCAGCAGCTCCCCCGGATCGGGACGGAGCACAGATACGCAGTATTTT. Translation gives CASSSPGSGRSTDTQYF.

J is TRBJ1-1 and V is TRBV27; weak D call: TRBD1 (6 bases). V lost 10 bases and J lost 4, with 16 bases in between. CDR1 MNHEY and CDR2 SMNVEV come from the germline V gene (reference sequence). The CDR3 has 13 amino acids. The CDR3 coding sequence is TGTGCCACCCCTAGAACAGGGACCACTGAAGCTTTCTTT. Its translation: CATPRTGTTEAFF.

This clonotype has only a few counts. This rearrangement joins TRBV20-1 to TRBJ2-6; no clear D. The germline V and J ends were trimmed by 3 bases and 0 bases, with 0 bases remaining between them. This CDR3 is 12 amino acids long. CDR1 and CDR2 from the germline V gene are DFQATT and SNEGSKA (reference sequence). This CDR3 reads CSASSGANVLTF. The DNA of the CDR3 is TGCAGTGCTAGCTCTGGGGCCAACGTCCTGACTTTC.

In this sample, this clonotype turned up many times. V is TRBV6-1 and J is TRBJ2-7; a possible D gene is TRBD1 (6 bases). This CDR3 region has 12 residues. V was clipped by 10 bases and J by 3 bases, with 13 bases between them. Germline V gene lookup returns CDR1 MNHNS and CDR2 SASEGT. The CDR3 DNA sequence: TGTGCCACCTACAGGGACCTCTACGAGCAGTACTTC. Its translation: CATYRDLYEQYF.

The chain employs TRBV5-5 and TRBJ2-7, with 9 positions matching TRBD1. The V segment lost 4 bases and the J segment 6 bases; nucleotides outside the gene matches: 8. Germline CDR1 SGHKS, CDR2 YYEKEE (reference sequence). CDR3 length: 14 amino acids. CDR3 bases: TGTGCCAGCAGCGCCGGGACAGGGCGGATCGAGCAGTACTTC. Encoded protein: CASSAGTGRIEQYF.

This chain links TRBV4-1 with TRBJ2-1, with D unresolved. The germline gives CDR1 MGHRA, CDR2 YSYEKL. The CDR3 extends over 18 amino acids. Trimming left V 0 bases short and J 2 bases short, with 17 bases between. CDR3 region: CASSQDPDDVGPYNEQFF. The CDR3 bases are TGCGCCAGCAGCCAAGATCCGGACGACGTAGGGCCCTACAATGAGCAGTTCTTC.

This clonotype was observed a handful of times. The V and J genes are TRBV6-1 and TRBJ2-1; 12 bases match TRBD1. Germline values: CDR1 MNHNS, CDR2 SASEGT. The CDR3 has 16 residues. With V trimmed by 6 bases and J by 6 bases, 9 bases remained unmatched. The CDR3, as DNA: TGTGCCAGCAGGGCGGGGACAGGGGGCAAATTCAATGAGCAGTTCTTC. It encodes CASRAGTGGKFNEQFF.

This clonotype was seen a few times. The chain couples TRBV13 to TRBJ2-5, with 14 nucleotides matching TRBD2. From germline, CDR1 is PRHDT and CDR2 FYEKMQ (reference sequence). The CDR3 is 18 amino acids. The V gene end was trimmed by 5 bases and the J gene end by 3 bases; junction bases not matched to a gene: 11. CDR3 bases: TGTGCCAGCAGCCCACCCTTCCCGGGACTAGCGGGAGAAGAGACCCAGTACTTC. This codes for CASSPPFPGLAGEETQYF. The complete variable domain, with remaining parts taken from reference TRBV13 and TRBJ2-5, reads AAGVIQSPRHLIKEKRETATLKCYPIPRHDTVYWYQQGPGQDPQFLISFYEKMQSDKGSIPDRFSAQQFSDYHSELNMSSLELGDSALYFCASSPPFPGLAGEETQYFGPGTRLLVL.

The V and J genes are TRBV9 and TRBJ2-1; 7 bases agree with TRBD2. Germline V gene lookup returns CDR1 SGDLS and CDR2 YYNGEE. J was trimmed by 7 bases and V by 2 bases; bases with no gene match: 9. The CDR3 sequence is 15 residues long. The CDR3 nucleotides are TGTGCCAGCAGCGTCACTAGCGTCTCCTCAAATGAGCAGTTCTTC. Protein sequence: CASSVTSVSSNEQFF. Looking up the rest from reference TRBV9 and TRBJ2-1 gives the full variable domain: DSGVTQTPKHLITATGQRVTLRCSPRSGDLSVYWYQQSLDQGLQFLIQYYNGEERAKGNILERFSAQQFPDLHSELNLSSLELGDSALYFCASSVTSVSSNEQFFGPGTRLTVL.

This clonotype was detected many times. The chain uses TRBV12-3 or TRBV12-4 and TRBJ1-3, with 9 bases matching TRBD1. CDR3 length: 15 residues. The V segment lost 5 bases and the J segment 0 bases; nucleotides outside the gene matches: 2. This CDR3 is CASSLTGGSGNTIYF. The CDR3 DNA reads TGTGCCAGCAGTCTGACAGGGGGCTCTGGAAACACCATATATTTT.

With regard to this clonotype: This may stem from a read error, because a much larger clone lies one nucleotide away. The rearrangement links TRBV15 to TRBJ2-3; tentatively, D is TRBD2 (6 bases). CDR1 is LNHNV, CDR2 YYDKDF, per germline (reference sequence). The CDR3 extends over 12 amino acids. V shed 10 bases and J shed 12 bases, with 20 bases lying between them. In DNA form, the CDR3 reads TGTGCCATTGGAGGGAATTTCGGCGTCCAGTATTTT. Amino acid sequence: CAIGGNFGVQYF.

Many counts were recorded for this clonotype. This sequence joins TRBV11-3 and TRBJ1-3; D is unclear. The CDR3 extends over 16 amino acids. V dropped 0 bases and J dropped 1 base, with 10 bases sitting between them. Germline CDR1 is SGHNT and CDR2 is YENEEA. The CDR3 bases are TGTGCCAGCAGCTTAGATCGAGGAGGGTCTGGAAACACCATATATTTT. Its protein is CASSLDRGGSGNTIYF.